The 5 T cell receptor beta chains below were found in one sample sequenced in a study of regulatory T cells in long-lasting Graves disease. HTBI primers from iRepertoire and Arm-PCR of CDR3 regions yielded the TCR beta libraries. TCRdb analysed the multiplex PCR reads with MiXCR anew, one entry per CDR3 protein. Among roughly 560,000 distinct CDR3 sequences, about 16% were seen once, and the ten largest hold 25%. Time point reported: newly diagnosed GD, antithyroid drugs for less than 3 months. PBMC-extracted RNA yielded the TCR library. A further study also used this sample, focusing on T cells in Graves' hyperthyroidism and ophthalmopathy.

The sample here was peripheral blood mononuclear cells (PBMCs), taken at new diagnosis, from a patient treated with antithyroid drugs. The receptor set was obtained from a woman aged 35-65 years with Graves disease.

This clonotype was seen only a few times. The chain carries TRBV19 and TRBJ1-2; D is uncertain. V was cut by 7 bases and J by 2 bases, with 14 bases left in between. Germline V gene lookup returns CDR1 LNHDA and CDR2 SQIVND (reference sequence). CDR3 length equals 14 residues. In DNA form, the CDR3 reads TGTGCCAGTAACTCCGGGGTGGCGAACTATGGCTACACCTTC. Its protein product is CASNSGVANYGYTF.

The chain couples TRBV20-1 to TRBJ2-1; 13 bases fit TRBD2. This CDR3 is built from 15 residues. V shed 0 bases, J shed 8 bases, and the junction held 4 bases outside the gene matches. Germline CDR1 and CDR2: DFQATT and SNEGSKA (reference sequence). The CDR3, as DNA: TGCAGTGCTAGAGATACTAGCGGGGGGGTCCATGAGCAGTTCTTC. Translation: CSARDTSGGVHEQFF.

The chain is built from TRBV2 and TRBJ2-1, with TRBD1 matching over 10 bases. V shed 6 bases, J shed 5 bases, and the junction held 7 bases outside the gene matches. This CDR3 region has 15 residues. Germline-derived CDR1 and CDR2 are SNHLY and FYNNEI. The CDR3 DNA follows: TGTGCCAGCAGGGACGACAGGGGGCAGCACAATGAGCAGTTCTTC. As protein: CASRDDRGQHNEQFF.

This clonotype was seen repeatedly, ten times or more. V gene TRBV10-1 combines with J gene TRBJ1-4, with 8 bases aligning to TRBD1. The V and J ends lost 4 bases and 3 bases, in that order; junction bases with no gene match: 7. CDR3 length: 16 amino acids. Looked up from germline, CDR1 is WNHNN and CDR2 is SYGVQD (reference sequence). The DNA for the CDR3 is TGCGCCAGCAGTGCGGACAGGGCATCGGCTAATGAAAAACTGTTTTTT. Protein sequence: CASSADRASANEKLFF.

This clonotype was seen a handful of times. The chain combines TRBV5-1 with TRBJ2-2, with 8 bases lining up with TRBD2. J was trimmed by 0 bases and V by 2 bases; bases with no gene match: 0. CDR3 length: 15 residues. The germline gives CDR1 SGHRS, CDR2 YFSETQ. This chain's CDR3 is CASSFSGANTGELFF. The CDR3 region has the DNA TGCGCCAGCAGCTTTAGCGGGGCGAACACCGGGGAGCTGTTTTTT.